This TCR beta chain is drawn from a study of regulatory and conventional T cells in breast cancer. TCRdb re-derived calls from the PCR reads in MiXCR, one entry per CDR3 protein. The table has 9,000 to 13,000 distinct CDR3 sequences, about 34% seen once. V lost 0 bases, J lost 5 bases, and 2 bases stayed unmatched. The CDR3 contains 15 residues. The germline gives CDR1 SGHRS, CDR2 YFSETQ. V is TRBV5-1 and J is TRBJ2-1, with 10 positions matching TRBD1. Input material: conventional T cells from blood. The clonotype comes from a male donor in good health. In DNA, the CDR3 is TGCGCCAGCAGCTTGGCCGGACAGGGGGACAATGAGCAGTTCTTC. Its translation: CASSLAGQGDNEQFF.